The 9 T cell receptor beta chains below all came from one sample that was sequenced in a study of T cell responses to AZD1222 COVID-19 vaccine. Profiling relied on immunoSEQ multiplex PCR, and the TCRdb table lists in-frame clones only, not all of them. The data hold around 94,000 clones, with approximately 91% observed a single time. The sequencing used peripheral blood, collected on day 0 of AZD1222 vaccination. The source is an adult in good health.

J is TRBJ2-1 and V is TRBV4-3, with D perhaps matching TRBD2 (6 bases). Between the trimmed V and J ends, which lost 1 base and 3 bases, there was a span of 13 bases. Germline V gene lookup returns CDR1 LGHNA and CDR2 YSLEER. The CDR3 sequence is 16 residues long. The DNA for the CDR3 is TGCGCCAGCAGCCAAGGACGGGGGTGGAACTACAATGAGCAGTTCTTC. This encodes CASSQGRGWNYNEQFF.

This clone was seen a handful of times. V and J are TRBV7-2 and TRBJ1-1; D unclear. Germline V CDR1 and CDR2: SGHTA, FQGNSA. With 5 bases removed from V and 1 base from J, the gap between germline ends came to 2 bases. The length of the CDR3 is 11 residues. The CDR3 region is CASSGNTEAFF. The CDR3 nucleotides are TGTGCCAGCAGCGGGAACACTGAAGCTTTCTTT.

The sample holds a few counts of this clone. V gene TRBV9 combines with J gene TRBJ1-2; D uncertain. Per germline, CDR1 SGDLS and CDR2 YYNGEE. V lost 0 bases, J lost 4 bases, and 10 bases lay in between. The CDR3 is 14 amino acids. The CDR3 nucleotides read TGTGCCAGCAGCGTAGATGAATTCTCCTATGGCTACACCTTC. As protein: CASSVDEFSYGYTF.

The V gene is TRBV4-2, the J gene TRBJ2-4; D gene uncertain. CDR1 is LGHNA, CDR2 YNFKEQ, per germline. Trimming cost V 0 bases and J 3 bases, with 12 bases left between them. This CDR3 contains 16 residues. The CDR3 DNA reads as TGTGCCAGCAGCCAAGATACAGATTGGGTCAAAAACATTCAGTACTTC. It codes for CASSQDTDWVKNIQYF.

The chain couples TRBV18 to TRBJ2-3, with 11 bases that match TRBD2. V lost 3 bases and J lost 3; bases outside the gene matches: 5. The CDR3 contains 16 residues. In germline, CDR1 is KGHSH, CDR2 LQKENI. The DNA for the CDR3 is TGTGCCAGCTCACCCCTAGGGACTAGCGGTACAGATACGCAGTATTTT. Protein sequence: CASSPLGTSGTDTQYF.

This chain joins TRBV27 and TRBJ2-5, with 7 nucleotides matching TRBD1. J was trimmed by 5 bases and V by 5 bases; bases with no gene match: 11. The CDR3 is 15 amino acids. Germline V CDR1 and CDR2: MNHEY, SMNVEV (reference sequence). The CDR3 nucleotides read TGTGCCAGCAGTACATACAGGGGCGCGGTGGAGACCCAGTACTTC. This sequence encodes CASSTYRGAVETQYF.

The gene calls are TRBV3-1 (or the pseudogene TRBV3-2) and TRBJ2-7, with 14 positions matching TRBD2. CDR1 is LGHDT and CDR2 is YNNKEL in the germline V gene (reference sequence). J was trimmed by 4 bases and V by 2 bases; bases with no gene match: 4. The CDR3 length is 16 residues. The CDR3 DNA is TGTGCCAGCAGCCAACCCGGACTAGCGGGAGGATACGAGCAGTACTTC. Amino acids: CASSQPGLAGGYEQYF.

V usage is TRBV3-1 (or the pseudogene TRBV3-2) and J usage is TRBJ2-2; D might be TRBD1 (6 bases). Germline assignment: CDR1 LGHDT and CDR2 YNNKEL (reference sequence). V was pared by 3 bases and J by 6 bases, with 14 bases between. This CDR3 is 15 amino acids long. CDR3: CASSQGTGYPGELFF. CDR3 in DNA: TGTGCCAGCAGCCAGGGCACAGGGTACCCCGGGGAGCTGTTTTTT.

V gene TRBV11-2 combines with J gene TRBJ2-1; 8 nucleotides align to TRBD2. This CDR3 is built from 15 residues. Per the germline V gene, CDR1 is SGHAT and CDR2 is FQNNGV. V was pared by 1 base and J by 3 bases, with 2 bases of the junction left unmatched. CDR3 loop: CASSLGLAGYNEQFF. CDR3 coding DNA: TGTGCCAGCAGCTTAGGTCTAGCGGGCTACAATGAGCAGTTCTTC.